The text below deals with one T cell receptor (beta chain). These data are taken from a study of T cell responses to AZD1222 COVID-19 vaccine. TCRdb keeps only in-frame clones here, not all; method: immunoSEQ multiplex PCR. The repertoire consists of roughly 250,000 clones, with 85% to 95% occurring once and the leading ten covering 0.5% to 0.65%. Trimming left V 1 base short and J 5 bases short, with 9 bases between. This CDR3 comprises 13 residues. Germline V gene data show CDR1 as SGHVS and CDR2 as FQNEAQ. The material sequenced was peripheral blood, taken on day 0 of AZD1222 vaccination. This TCR was sampled from an adult in good health. The chain has TRBV7-8 and TRBJ2-7, with D unclear. The CDR3 region is CASSLGQVNEQYF. CDR3 nucleotides: TGTGCCAGCAGCTTAGGGCAGGTCAACGAGCAGTACTTC.